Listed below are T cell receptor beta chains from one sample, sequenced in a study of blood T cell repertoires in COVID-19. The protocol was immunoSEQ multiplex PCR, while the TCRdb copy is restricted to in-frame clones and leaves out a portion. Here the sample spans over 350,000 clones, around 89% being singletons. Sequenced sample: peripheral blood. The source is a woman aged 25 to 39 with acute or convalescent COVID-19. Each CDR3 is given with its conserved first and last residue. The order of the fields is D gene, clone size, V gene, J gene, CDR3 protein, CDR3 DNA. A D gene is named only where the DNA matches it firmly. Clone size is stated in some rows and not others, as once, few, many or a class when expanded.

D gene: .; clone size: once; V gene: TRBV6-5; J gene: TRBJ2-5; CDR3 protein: CASEVQPRGTQYF; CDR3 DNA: TGTGCCAGCGAGGTCCAACCGCGGGGGACCCAGTACTTC
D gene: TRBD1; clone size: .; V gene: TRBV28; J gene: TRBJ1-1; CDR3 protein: CASSLTFTGGTEAFF; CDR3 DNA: TGTGCCAGCAGTTTGACCTTCACAGGGGGCACTGAAGCTTTCTTT
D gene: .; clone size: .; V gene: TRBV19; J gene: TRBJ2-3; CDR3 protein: CASSIGGGSGDTQYF; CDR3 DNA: TGTGCCAGTAGTATTGGAGGGGGCTCGGGAGATACGCAGTATTTT
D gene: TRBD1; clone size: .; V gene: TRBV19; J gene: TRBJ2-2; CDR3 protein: CASSPAPGTGETGELFF; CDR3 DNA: TGTGCCAGTAGTCCCGCCCCCGGGACAGGGGAAACCGGGGAGCTGTTTTTT
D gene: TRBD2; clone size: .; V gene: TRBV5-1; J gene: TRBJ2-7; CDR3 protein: CASSSTSGGTYEQYF; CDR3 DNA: TGCGCCAGCAGCTCCACTAGCGGGGGGACCTACGAGCAGTACTTC
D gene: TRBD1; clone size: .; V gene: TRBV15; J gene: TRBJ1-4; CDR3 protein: CATSRDREPNEKLFF; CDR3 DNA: TGTGCCACCAGCCGAGACAGGGAACCTAATGAAAAACTGTTTTTT
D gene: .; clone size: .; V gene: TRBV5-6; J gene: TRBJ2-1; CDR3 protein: CASSLSLAAYNEQFF; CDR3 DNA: TGTGCCAGCAGCTTGAGTCTAGCAGCCTACAATGAGCAGTTCTTC
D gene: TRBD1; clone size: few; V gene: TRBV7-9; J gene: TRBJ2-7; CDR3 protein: CASTKTGVYEQYF; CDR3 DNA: TGTGCCAGCACCAAGACAGGGGTGTACGAGCAGTACTTC
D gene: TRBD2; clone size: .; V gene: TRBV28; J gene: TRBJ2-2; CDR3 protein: CASSTTSWRGGYTGELFF; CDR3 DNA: TGTGCCAGCAGTACAACCTCCTGGCGGGGGGGCTACACCGGGGAGCTGTTTTTT
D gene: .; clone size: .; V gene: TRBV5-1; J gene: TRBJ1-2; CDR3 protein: CASSLTSRDTSLYGYTF; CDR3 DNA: TGCGCCAGCAGCCTAACGTCCCGGGACACATCTCTATATGGCTACACCTTC
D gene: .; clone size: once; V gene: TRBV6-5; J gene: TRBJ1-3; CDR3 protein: CASMSTGNTIYF; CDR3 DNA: TGTGCCAGCATGAGCACTGGAAACACCATATATTTT
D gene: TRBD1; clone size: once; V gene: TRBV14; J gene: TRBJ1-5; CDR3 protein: CASSRGQDQPQHF; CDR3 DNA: TGTGCCAGCAGCCGTGGACAGGATCAGCCCCAGCATTTT
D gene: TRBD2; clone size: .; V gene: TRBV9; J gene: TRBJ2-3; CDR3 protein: CASSPGGVGADTQYF; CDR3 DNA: TGTGCCAGCAGCCCGGGGGGAGTAGGGGCAGATACGCAGTATTTT
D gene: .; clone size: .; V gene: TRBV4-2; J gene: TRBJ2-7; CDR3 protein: CASSQAVSDIYEQYF; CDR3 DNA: TGTGCCAGCAGCCAAGCGGTGTCAGACATTTACGAGCAGTACTTC
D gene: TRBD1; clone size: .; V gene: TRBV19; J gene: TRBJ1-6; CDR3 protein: CASSIAGGNSPLHF; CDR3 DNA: TGTGCCAGTAGTATTGCAGGGGGGAATTCACCCCTCCACTTT
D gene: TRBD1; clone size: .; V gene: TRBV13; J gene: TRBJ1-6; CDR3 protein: CASSSGQGPPLHF; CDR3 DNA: TGTGCCAGCAGCTCAGGACAGGGGCCACCCCTCCACTTT
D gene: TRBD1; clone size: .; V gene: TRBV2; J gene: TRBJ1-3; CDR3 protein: CASSDAAGGGGNTIYF; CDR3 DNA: TGTGCCAGCAGTGATGCGGCAGGGGGCGGTGGAAACACCATATATTTT
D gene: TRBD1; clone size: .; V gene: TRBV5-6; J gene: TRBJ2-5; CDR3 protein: CASSLADRADEETQYF; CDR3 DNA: TGTGCCAGCAGCTTGGCCGACAGGGCGGATGAAGAGACCCAGTACTTC
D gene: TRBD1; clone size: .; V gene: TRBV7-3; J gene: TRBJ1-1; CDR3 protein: CASSLTSAGGGSTEAFF; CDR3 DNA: TGTGCCAGCAGCTTAACGTCGGCAGGGGGCGGGAGCACTGAAGCTTTCTTT
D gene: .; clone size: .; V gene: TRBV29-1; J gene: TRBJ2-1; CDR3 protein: CSVGTGLAYYNEQFF; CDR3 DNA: TGCAGCGTTGGCACAGGGCTCGCCTACTACAATGAGCAGTTCTTC
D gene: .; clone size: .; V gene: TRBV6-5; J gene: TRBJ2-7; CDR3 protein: CASRREQSSYEQYF; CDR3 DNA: TGTGCCAGCCGGAGAGAACAAAGCTCCTACGAGCAGTACTTC
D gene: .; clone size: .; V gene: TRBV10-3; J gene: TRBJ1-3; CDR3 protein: CAISENLKSSGNTIYF; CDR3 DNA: TGTGCCATCAGTGAAAATCTGAAGAGCTCTGGAAACACCATATATTTT
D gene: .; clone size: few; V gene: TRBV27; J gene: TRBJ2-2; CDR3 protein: CASSFRDPGELFF; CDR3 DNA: TGTGCCAGCAGTTTCCGGGATCCCGGGGAGCTGTTTTTT
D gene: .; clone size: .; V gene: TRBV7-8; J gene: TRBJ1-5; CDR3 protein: CASSRLVGLRQPQHF; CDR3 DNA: TGTGCCAGCAGCCGATTAGTTGGTCTTCGGCAGCCCCAGCATTTT
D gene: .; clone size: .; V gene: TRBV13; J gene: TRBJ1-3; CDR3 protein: CASSSRQAGNTIYF; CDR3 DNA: TGTGCCAGCAGCTCGCGACAGGCGGGAAACACCATATATTTT
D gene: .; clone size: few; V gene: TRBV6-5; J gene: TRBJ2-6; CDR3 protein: CASVLGPGANVLTF; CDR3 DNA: TGTGCCAGCGTACTAGGCCCTGGGGCCAACGTCCTGACTTTC
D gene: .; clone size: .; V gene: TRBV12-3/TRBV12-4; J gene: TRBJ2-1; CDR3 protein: CASSLTGYNEQFF; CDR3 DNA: TGTGCCAGCAGTTTAACAGGGTACAATGAGCAGTTCTTC
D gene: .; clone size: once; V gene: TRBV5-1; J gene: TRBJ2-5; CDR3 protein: CASSLGIGETQYF; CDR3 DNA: TGCGCCAGCAGCTTGGGAATCGGGGAGACCCAGTACTTC
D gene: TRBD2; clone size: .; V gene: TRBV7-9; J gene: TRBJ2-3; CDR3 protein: CASSLGGTSGSTDTQYF; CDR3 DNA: TGTGCCAGCAGCTTAGGTGGGACTAGCGGGAGCACAGATACGCAGTATTTT